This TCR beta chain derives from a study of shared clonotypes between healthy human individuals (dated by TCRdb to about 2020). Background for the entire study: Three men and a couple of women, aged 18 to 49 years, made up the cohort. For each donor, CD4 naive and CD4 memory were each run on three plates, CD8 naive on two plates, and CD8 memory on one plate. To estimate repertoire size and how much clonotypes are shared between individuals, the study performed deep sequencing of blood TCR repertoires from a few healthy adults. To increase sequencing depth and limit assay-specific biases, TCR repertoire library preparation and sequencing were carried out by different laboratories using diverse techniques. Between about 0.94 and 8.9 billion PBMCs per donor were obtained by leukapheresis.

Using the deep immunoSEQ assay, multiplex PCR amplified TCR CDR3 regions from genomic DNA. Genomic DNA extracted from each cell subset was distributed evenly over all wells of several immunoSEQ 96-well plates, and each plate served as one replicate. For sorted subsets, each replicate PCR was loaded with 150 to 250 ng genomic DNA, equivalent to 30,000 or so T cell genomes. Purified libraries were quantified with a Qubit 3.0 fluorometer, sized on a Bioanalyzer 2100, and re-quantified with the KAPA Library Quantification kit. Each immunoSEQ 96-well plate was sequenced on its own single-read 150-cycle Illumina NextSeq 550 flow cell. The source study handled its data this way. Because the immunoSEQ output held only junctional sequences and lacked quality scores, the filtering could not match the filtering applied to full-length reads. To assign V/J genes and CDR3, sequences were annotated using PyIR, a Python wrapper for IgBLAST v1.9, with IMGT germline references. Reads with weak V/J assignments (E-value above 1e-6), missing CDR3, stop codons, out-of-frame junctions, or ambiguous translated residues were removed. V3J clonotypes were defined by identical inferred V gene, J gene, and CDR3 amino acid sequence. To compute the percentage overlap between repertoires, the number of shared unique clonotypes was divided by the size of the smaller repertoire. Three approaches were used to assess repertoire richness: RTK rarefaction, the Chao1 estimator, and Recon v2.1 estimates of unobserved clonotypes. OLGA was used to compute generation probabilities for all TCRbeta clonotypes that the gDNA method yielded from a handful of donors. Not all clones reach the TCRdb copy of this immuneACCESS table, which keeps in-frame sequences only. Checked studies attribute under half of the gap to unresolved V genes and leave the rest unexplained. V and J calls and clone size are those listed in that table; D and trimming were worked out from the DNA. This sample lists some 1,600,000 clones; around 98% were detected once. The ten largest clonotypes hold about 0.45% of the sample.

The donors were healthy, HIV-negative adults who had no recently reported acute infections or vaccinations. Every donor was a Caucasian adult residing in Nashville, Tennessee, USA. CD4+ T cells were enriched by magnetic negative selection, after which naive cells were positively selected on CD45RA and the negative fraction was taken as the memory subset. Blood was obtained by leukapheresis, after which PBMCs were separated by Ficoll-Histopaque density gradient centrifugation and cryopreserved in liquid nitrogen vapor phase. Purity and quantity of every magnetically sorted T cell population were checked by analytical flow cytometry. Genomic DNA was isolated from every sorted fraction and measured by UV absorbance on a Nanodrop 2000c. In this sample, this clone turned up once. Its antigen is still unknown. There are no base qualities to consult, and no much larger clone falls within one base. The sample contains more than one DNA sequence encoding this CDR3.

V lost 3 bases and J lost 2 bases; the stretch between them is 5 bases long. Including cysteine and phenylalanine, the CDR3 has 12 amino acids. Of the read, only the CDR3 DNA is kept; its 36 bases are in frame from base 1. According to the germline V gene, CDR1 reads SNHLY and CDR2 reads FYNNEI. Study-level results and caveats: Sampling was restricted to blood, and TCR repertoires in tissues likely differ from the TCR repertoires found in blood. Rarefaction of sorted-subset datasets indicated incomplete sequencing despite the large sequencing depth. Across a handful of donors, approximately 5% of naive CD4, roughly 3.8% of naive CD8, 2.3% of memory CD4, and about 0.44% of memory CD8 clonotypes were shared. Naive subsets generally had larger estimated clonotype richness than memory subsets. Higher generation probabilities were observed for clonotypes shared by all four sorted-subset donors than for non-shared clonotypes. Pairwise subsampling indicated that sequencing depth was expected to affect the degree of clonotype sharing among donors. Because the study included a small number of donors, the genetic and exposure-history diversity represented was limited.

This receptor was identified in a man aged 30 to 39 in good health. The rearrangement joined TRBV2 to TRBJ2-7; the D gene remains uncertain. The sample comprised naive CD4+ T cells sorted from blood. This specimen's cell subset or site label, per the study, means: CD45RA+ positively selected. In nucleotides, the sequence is TGTGCCAGCAGTGAGCTAGCCTACGAGCAGTACTTC. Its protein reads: CASSELAYEQYF.